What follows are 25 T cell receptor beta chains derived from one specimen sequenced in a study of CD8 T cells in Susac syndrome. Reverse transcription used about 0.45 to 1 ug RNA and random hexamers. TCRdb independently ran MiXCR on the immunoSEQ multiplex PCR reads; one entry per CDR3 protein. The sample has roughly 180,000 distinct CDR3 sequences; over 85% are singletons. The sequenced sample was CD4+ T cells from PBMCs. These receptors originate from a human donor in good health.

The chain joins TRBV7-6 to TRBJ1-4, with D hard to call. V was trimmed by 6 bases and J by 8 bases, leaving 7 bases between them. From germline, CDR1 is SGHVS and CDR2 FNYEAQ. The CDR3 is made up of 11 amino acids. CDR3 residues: CASRAEEKLFF. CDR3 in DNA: TGTGCCAGCAGGGCAGAGGAAAAACTGTTTTTT. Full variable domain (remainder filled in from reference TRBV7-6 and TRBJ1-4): GAGVSQSPRYKVTKRGQDVALRCDPISGHVSLYWYRQALGQGPEFLTYFNYEAQQDKSGLPNDRFSAERPEGSISTLTIQRTEQRDSAMYRCASRAEEKLFFGSGTQLSVL.

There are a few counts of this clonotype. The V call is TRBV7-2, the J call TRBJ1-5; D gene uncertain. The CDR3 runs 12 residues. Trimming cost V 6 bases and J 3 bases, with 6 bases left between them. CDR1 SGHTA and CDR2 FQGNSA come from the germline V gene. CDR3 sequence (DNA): TGTGCCAGCAGTTTCCCCAATCAGCCCCAGCATTTT. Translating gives CASSFPNQPQHF. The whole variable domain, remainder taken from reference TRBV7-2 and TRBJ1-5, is GAGVSQSPSNKVTEKGKDVELRCDPISGHTALYWYRQSLGQGLEFLIYFQGNSAPDKSGLPSDRFSAERTGGSVSTLTIQRTQQEDSAVYLCASSFPNQPQHFGDGTRLSIL.

The CDR3: CASATGAGETQYF. CDR3 coding DNA: TGTGCCAGCGCGACAGGGGCGGGAGAGACCCAGTACTTC. This chain uses TRBV2 with TRBJ2-5; 8 bases agree with TRBD1. The CDR3 has 13 amino acids. V gave up 8 bases and J gave up 4 bases; unmatched junction bases: 6. CDR1 is SNHLY, CDR2 FYNNEI, per germline.

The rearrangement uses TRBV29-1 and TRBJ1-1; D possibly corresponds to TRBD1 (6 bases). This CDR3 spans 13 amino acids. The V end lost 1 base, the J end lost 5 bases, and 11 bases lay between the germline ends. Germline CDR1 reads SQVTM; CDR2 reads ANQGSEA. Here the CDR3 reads CSVEVERGTEAFF. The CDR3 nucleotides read TGCAGCGTTGAAGTGGAGAGGGGGACTGAAGCTTTCTTT. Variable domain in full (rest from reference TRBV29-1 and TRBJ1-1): SAVISQKPSRDICQRGTSLTIQCQVDSQVTMMFWYRQQPGQSLTLIATANQGSEATYESGFVIDKFPISRPNLTFSTLTVSNMSPEDSSIYLCSVEVERGTEAFFGQGTRLTVV.

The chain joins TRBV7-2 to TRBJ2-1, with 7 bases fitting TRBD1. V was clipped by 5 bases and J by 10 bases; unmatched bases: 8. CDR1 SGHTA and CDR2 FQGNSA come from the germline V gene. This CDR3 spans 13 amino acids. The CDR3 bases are TGTGCCAGCAGCCCTCGGACAGGTCGGGAGCAGTTCTTC. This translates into CASSPRTGREQFF. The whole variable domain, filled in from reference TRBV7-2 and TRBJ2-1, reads GAGVSQSPSNKVTEKGKDVELRCDPISGHTALYWYRQSLGQGLEFLIYFQGNSAPDKSGLPSDRFSAERTGGSVSTLTIQRTQQEDSAVYLCASSPRTGREQFFGPGTRLTVL.

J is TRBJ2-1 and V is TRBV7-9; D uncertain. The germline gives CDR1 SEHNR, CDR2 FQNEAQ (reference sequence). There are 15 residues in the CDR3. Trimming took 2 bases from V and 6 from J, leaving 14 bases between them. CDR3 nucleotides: TGTGCCAGCAGCTTATCAGACGGGTCGCGCAATGAGCAGTTCTTC. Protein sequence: CASSLSDGSRNEQFF.

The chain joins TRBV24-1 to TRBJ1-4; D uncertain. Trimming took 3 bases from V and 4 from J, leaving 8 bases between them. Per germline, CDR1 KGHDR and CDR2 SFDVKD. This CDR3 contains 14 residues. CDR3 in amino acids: CATSDPGRNEKLFF. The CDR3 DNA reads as TGTGCCACCAGTGATCCCGGGCGTAATGAAAAACTGTTTTTT.

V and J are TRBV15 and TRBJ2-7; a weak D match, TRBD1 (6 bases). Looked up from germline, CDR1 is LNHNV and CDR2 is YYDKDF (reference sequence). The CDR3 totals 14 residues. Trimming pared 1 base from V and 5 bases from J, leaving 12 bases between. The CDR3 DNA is TGTGCCACCAGCAGAGTACAGGGATCCCACGAGCAGTACTTC. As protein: CATSRVQGSHEQYF.

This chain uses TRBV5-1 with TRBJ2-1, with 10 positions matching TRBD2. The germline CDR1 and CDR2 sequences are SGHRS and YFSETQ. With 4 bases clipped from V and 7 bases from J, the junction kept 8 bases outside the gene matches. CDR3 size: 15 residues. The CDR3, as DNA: TGCGCCAGCAGCCCCTTGAGCGGGAGGGGGAATGAGCAGTTCTTC. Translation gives CASSPLSGRGNEQFF.

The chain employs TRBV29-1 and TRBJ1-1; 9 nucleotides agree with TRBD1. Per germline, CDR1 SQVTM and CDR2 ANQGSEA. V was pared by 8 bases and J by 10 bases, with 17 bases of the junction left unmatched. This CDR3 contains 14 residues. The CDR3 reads CSSRTGAGVGRAFF. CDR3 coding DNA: TGCAGCTCCCGGACAGGGGCGGGTGTGGGTCGAGCTTTCTTT.

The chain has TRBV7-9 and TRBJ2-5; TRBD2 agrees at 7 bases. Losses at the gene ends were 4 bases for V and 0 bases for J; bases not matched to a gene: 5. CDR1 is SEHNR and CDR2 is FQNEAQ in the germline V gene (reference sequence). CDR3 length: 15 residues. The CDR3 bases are TGTGCCAGCAGCTCGCCACTAGCGCACCAAGAGACCCAGTACTTC. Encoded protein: CASSSPLAHQETQYF.

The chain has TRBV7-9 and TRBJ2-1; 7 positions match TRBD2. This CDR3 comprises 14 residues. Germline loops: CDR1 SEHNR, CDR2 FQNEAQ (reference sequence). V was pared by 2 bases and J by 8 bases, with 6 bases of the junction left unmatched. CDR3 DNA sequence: TGTGCCAGCAGCTTAAGCGGGATGGTCGATGAGCAGTTCTTC. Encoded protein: CASSLSGMVDEQFF.

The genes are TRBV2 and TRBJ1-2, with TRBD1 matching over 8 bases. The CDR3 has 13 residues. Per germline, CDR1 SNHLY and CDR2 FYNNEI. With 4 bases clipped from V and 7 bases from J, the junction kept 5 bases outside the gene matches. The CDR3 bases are TGTGCCAGCAGTGGGACAGGGATCGGTGGCTACACCTTC. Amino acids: CASSGTGIGGYTF.

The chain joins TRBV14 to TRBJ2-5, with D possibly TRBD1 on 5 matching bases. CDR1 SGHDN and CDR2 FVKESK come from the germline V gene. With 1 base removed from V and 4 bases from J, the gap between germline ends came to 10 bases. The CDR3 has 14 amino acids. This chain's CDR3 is CASSQGARAETQYF. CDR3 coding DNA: TGTGCCAGCAGCCAAGGGGCCAGGGCAGAGACCCAGTACTTC.

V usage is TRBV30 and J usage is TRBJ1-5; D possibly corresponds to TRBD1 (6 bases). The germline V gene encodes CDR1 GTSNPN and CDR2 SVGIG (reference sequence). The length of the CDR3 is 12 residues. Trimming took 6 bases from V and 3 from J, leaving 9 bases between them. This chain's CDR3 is CACGQFNQPQHF. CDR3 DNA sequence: TGTGCCTGTGGACAGTTCAATCAGCCCCAGCATTTT. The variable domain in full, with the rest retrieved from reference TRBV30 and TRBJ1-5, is SQTIHQWPATLVQPVGSPLSLECTVEGTSNPNLYWYRQAAGRGLQLLFYSVGIGQISSEVPQNLSASRPQDRQFILSSKKLLLSDSGFYLCACGQFNQPQHFGDGTRLSIL.

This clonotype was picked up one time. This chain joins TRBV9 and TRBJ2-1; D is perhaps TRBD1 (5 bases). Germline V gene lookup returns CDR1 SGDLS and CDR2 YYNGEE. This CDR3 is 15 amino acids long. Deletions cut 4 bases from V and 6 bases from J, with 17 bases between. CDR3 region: CASSLQGAEVNEQFF. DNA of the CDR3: TGTGCCAGCAGCCTACAAGGGGCAGAGGTCAATGAGCAGTTCTTC.

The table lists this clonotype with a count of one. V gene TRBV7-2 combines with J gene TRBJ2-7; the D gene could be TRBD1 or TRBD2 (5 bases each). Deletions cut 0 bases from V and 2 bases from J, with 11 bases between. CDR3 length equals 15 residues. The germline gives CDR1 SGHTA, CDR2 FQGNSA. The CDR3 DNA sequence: TGTGCCAGCAGCTTAGCGGTAGGGACCCCCTACGAGCAGTACTTC. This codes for CASSLAVGTPYEQYF.

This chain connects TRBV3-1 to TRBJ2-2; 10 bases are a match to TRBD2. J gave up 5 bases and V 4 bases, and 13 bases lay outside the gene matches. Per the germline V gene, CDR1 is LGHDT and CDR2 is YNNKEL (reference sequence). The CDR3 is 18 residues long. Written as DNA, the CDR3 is TGTGCCAGCAGCCCCACCGCAAGCGGGAGGGGGCGGACCGGGGAGCTGTTTTTT. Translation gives CASSPTASGRGRTGELFF.

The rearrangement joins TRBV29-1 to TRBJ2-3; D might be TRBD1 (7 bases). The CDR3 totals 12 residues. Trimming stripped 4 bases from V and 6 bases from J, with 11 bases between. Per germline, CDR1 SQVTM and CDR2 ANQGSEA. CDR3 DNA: TGCAGCGTTGGGACAGGAGGGGATACGCAGTATTTT. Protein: CSVGTGGDTQYF.

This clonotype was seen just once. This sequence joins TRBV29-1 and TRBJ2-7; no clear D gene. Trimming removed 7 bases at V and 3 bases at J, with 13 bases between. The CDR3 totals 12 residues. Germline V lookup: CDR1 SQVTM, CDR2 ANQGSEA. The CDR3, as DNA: TGCAGCGGAACAGTGAGTGGCTACGAGCAGTACTTC. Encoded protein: CSGTVSGYEQYF.

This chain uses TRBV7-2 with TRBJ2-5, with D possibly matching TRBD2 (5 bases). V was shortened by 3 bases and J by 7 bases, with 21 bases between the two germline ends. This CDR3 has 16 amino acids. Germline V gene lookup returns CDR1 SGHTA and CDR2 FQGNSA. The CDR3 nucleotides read TGTGCCAGCAGCTTGAAGGGCGTAACAGCACTAGGGACCCAGTACTTC. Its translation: CASSLKGVTALGTQYF.

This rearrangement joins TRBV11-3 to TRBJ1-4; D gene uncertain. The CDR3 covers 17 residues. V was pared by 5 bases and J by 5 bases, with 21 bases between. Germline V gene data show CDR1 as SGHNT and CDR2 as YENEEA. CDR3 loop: CASSLPTEQCLNEKLFF. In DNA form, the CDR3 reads TGTGCCAGCAGCCTACCGACCGAACAATGCCTAAATGAAAAACTGTTTTTT.

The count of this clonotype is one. CDR3 protein: CATGWRENQFF. As DNA, the CDR3 is TGTGCCACCGGGTGGCGGGAGAATCAGTTCTTC. The chain has TRBV24-1 and TRBJ2-1, with 7 bases matching TRBD2. CDR3 length equals 11 residues. The ends lost 9 bases at V and 13 bases at J; junction bases unmatched: 8. The V gene's germline CDR1 is KGHDR and CDR2 SFDVKD.

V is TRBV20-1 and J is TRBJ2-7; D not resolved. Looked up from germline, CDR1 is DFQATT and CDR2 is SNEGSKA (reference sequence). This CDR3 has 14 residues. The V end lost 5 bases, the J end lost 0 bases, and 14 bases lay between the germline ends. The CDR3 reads CSASDVQSSYEQYF. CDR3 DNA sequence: TGCAGTGCTTCGGACGTCCAGAGCTCCTACGAGCAGTACTTC.

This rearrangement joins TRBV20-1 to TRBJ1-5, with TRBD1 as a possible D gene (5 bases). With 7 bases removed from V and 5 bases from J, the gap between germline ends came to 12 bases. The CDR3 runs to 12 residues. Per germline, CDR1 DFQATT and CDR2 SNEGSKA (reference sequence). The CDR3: CSGSTAYQPQHF. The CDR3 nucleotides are TGCAGTGGTTCGACAGCCTATCAGCCCCAGCATTTT.